This entry is about one T cell receptor beta chain. As handled by the study authors: Nucleated cell counts were estimated from reference gene primer amplification. TCRdb's table, derived via immunoSEQ multiplex PCR, lists solely in-frame clones and lacks some. D and trimming were read from the DNA, whereas the V and J calls and clone size are those reported in that table. This repertoire shows approximately 300,000 clones, approximately 90% found once; its top ten account for less than 2.5%. This sample stems from a study of blood T cell repertoires in COVID-19. Study overall: COVID-19 samples, acute and convalescent, were from the United States, Italy and Spain. In each case, the material was cDNA or gDNA derived from T cells, B-cell-depleted T cells, or PBMCs.

Trimming pared 2 bases from V and 1 base from J, leaving 11 bases between. The CDR3 has 15 residues. The germline V gene encodes CDR1 SGHDT and CDR2 YYEEEE. This clonotype was sampled from a man aged 18 to 30 with active or convalescent COVID-19. The sample was peripheral blood. The V and J genes are TRBV5-6 and TRBJ2-3; no definite D call. The chain's CDR3 is CASSFAVAGTDTQYF. The CDR3 nucleotides are TGTGCCAGCAGCTTTGCTGTGGCGGGCACAGATACGCAGTATTTT. The entire variable domain, with the rest obtained from reference TRBV5-6 and TRBJ2-3, is as follows: DAGVTQSPTHLIKTRGQQVTLRCSPKSGHDTVSWYQQALGQGPQFIFQYYEEEERQRGNFPDRFSGHQFPNYSSELNVNALLLGDSALYLCASSFAVAGTDTQYFGPGTRLTVL.